The sequence of this TCR beta chain was determined in a study of shared clonotypes between healthy human individuals. As concerns this clone: Its antigen is as yet unknown.

Study-level findings and limits: Specimens sampled were limited to blood, with tissue repertoires likely differing.

The assay was immunoSEQ multiplex PCR, and TCRdb's table has in-frame clones only and misses some. Here the sample spans 2,500,000 or so clones, under 95% being singletons. Deletions cut 6 bases from V and 4 bases from J, with 16 bases between. The CDR3 consists of 14 residues. This clonotype was sampled from a man between 18 and 35 years old in good health. Some clones in this sample may be carry-over from other donors' samples. Source material: naive CD4+ T cells from PBMCs. Subset of the sample: CD45RA+ positively selected. The rearrangement uses TRBV23-1 and TRBJ2-7; D is possibly TRBD1 (6 bases). TRBV23-1 is an ORF; its function is uncertain. The CDR3: CASRTPGHTYEQYF. In nucleotides, the CDR3 is TGCGCCAGCAGGACACCGGGACACACATACGAGCAGTACTTC.